This TCR beta chain was identified in a study of blood T cell repertoires in COVID-19. Study background: The cDNA or gDNA used as material had been derived from T cells, B-cell-depleted T cells, or PBMCs.

Membership in each cohort depended on participant-reported clinical history. The recovered donors of Cohort 3 showed two negative PCRs, clearance, or symptom resolution. Per the authors' pipeline: Nucleated cell counts were estimated from reference gene primer amplification. Using immunoSEQ multiplex PCR, the repertoire was profiled, and TCRdb retains in-frame clones only, with some absent. V and J calls and clone size are as listed in that table; D and trimming were resolved from the DNA. The sample includes about 380,000 clones, approximately 89% of them seen just once. The TCR was taken from a man aged 25-45 years who had recovered from COVID-19. Source material: PBMCs or T cells enriched from blood (not recorded which).

This chain's CDR3 is CASSFVSPEQFF. CDR3 in DNA: TGTGCCAGCAGCTTTGTTTCTCCCGAGCAGTTCTTC. This chain connects TRBV11-2 to TRBJ2-1, with D uncertain. The V gene's germline CDR1 is SGHAT and CDR2 FQNNGV. The V end was cut by 3 bases, the J end by 10 bases, with 10 bases between. This CDR3 has 12 residues.